What follows are 23 T cell receptor beta chains derived from one specimen sequenced in a study of blood T cell repertoires in COVID-19. Repertoires were generated with immunoSEQ multiplex PCR, while TCRdb's copy carries only in-frame clones and drops some. This sample carries 140,000 or so clones, roughly 82% of them seen once, and the ten largest clones take approximately 10%. The sample comprised peripheral blood. Source of these receptors: a man in his fifties or sixties with active or convalescent COVID-19.

The chain employs TRBV6-1 and TRBJ1-2; a weak D match, TRBD1 (5 bases). CDR3 length: 13 amino acids. The V end lost 2 bases, the J end lost 4 bases, and 8 bases lay between the germline ends. Germline V gene sequence: CDR1 MNHNS, CDR2 SASEGT. CDR3: CASSEQGRYGYTF. The CDR3, as DNA: TGTGCCAGCAGTGAACAGGGCCGCTATGGCTACACCTTC.

V is TRBV18 and J is TRBJ1-1; D is uncertain. The germline V gene has CDR1 KGHSH and CDR2 LQKENI. The length of the CDR3 is 12 residues. V was cut by 3 bases and J by 11 bases, with 13 bases left in between. The chain's CDR3 is CASSPRRELAFF. CDR3 DNA sequence: TGTGCCAGCTCACCCCGTCGAGAATTGGCTTTCTTT.

The chain has TRBV30 and TRBJ2-7; 15 bases map to TRBD2. The CDR3 has 16 amino acids. From germline, CDR1 is GTSNPN and CDR2 SVGIG (reference sequence). With V trimmed by 2 bases and J by 2 bases, 4 bases remained unmatched. Written as DNA, the CDR3 is TGTGCCTGGAGTCCAGGACTAGCGGGAGGGCCCTACGAGCAGTACGTC. Translation gives CAWSPGLAGGPYEQYV.

This chain joins TRBV3-1 (or the pseudogene TRBV3-2) and TRBJ2-1; D gene unclear. Germline V gene data show CDR1 as LGHDT and CDR2 as YNNKEL (reference sequence). V lost 3 bases and J 4 bases, leaving 13 bases between the germline ends. This CDR3 is 15 amino acids long. DNA for the CDR3: TGTGCCAGCAGCCACCGTTCATACCTATACAATGAGCAGTTCTTC. Encoded protein: CASSHRSYLYNEQFF.

The V and J genes are TRBV9 and TRBJ2-5, with D possibly being TRBD2 (6 bases). This CDR3 has 13 residues. V was shortened by 5 bases and J by 4 bases, with 12 bases between the two germline ends. The germline V gene has CDR1 SGDLS and CDR2 YYNGEE. CDR3 sequence (DNA): TGTGCCAGCAGTTCACTAGCCCGAGAGACCCAGTACTTC. The encoded protein is CASSSLARETQYF. The full variable domain, its missing parts supplied by reference TRBV9 and TRBJ2-5, is DSGVTQTPKHLITATGQRVTLRCSPRSGDLSVYWYQQSLDQGLQFLIQYYNGEERAKGNILERFSAQQFPDLHSELNLSSLELGDSALYFCASSSLARETQYFGPGTRLLVL.

The rearrangement links TRBV4-1 to TRBJ2-7; 8 bases line up with TRBD2. The CDR3 has 15 residues. V lost 2 bases and J lost 2; bases outside the gene matches: 5. Germline V gene sequence: CDR1 MGHRA, CDR2 YSYEKL. Written as DNA, the CDR3 is TGCGCCAGCAGCCAACGCTCGGGAGGGACCTACGAGCAGTACGTC. Protein: CASSQRSGGTYEQYV.

The V and J genes are TRBV7-8 and TRBJ1-2; the D gene is possibly TRBD1 (5 bases). V lost 0 bases and J 0 bases, leaving 17 bases between the germline ends. Germline V gene data show CDR1 as SGHVS and CDR2 as FQNEAQ. This CDR3 region has 18 residues. The CDR3 DNA is TGTGCCAGCAGCTTAGCGGGGACTAGGACGAGAGCTAACTATGGCTACACCTTC. It codes for CASSLAGTRTRANYGYTF. The full variable domain, with the rest looked up from reference TRBV7-8 and TRBJ1-2, is GAGVSQSPRYKVAKRGQDVALRCDPISGHVSLFWYQQALGQGPEFLTYFQNEAQLDKSGLPSDRFFAERPEGSVSTLKIQRTQQEDSAVYLCASSLAGTRTRANYGYTFGSGTRLTVV.

The chain recombines TRBV24-1 with TRBJ2-5, with 7 bases lining up with TRBD1. The CDR3 extends over 14 amino acids. V was clipped by 3 bases and J by 4 bases; unmatched bases: 4. Germline V gene data show CDR1 as KGHDR and CDR2 as SFDVKD. The CDR3 sequence is CATSDGNRGETQYF. CDR3 DNA sequence: TGTGCCACCAGTGATGGAAACAGGGGAGAGACCCAGTACTTC.

This clone was seen a single time. The chain recombines TRBV19 with TRBJ2-1; 8 bases fit TRBD1. The V and J ends lost 9 bases and 2 bases, in that order; junction bases with no gene match: 9. CDR3 size: 15 residues. Germline V gives CDR1 LNHDA, CDR2 SQIVND (reference sequence). CDR3 amino acids: CASQIDRGTYNEQFF. CDR3 bases: TGTGCCAGCCAAATAGACAGGGGTACCTACAATGAGCAGTTCTTC.

The V and J genes are TRBV12-3 or TRBV12-4 and TRBJ1-2; 9 bases map to TRBD1. The CDR3 length is 13 residues. J lost 5 bases, V lost 6 bases, and 4 bases had no gene match. The CDR3 sequence: CASRGQGGYGYTF. In nucleotides, the CDR3 is TGTGCCAGCAGGGGACAGGGTGGTTATGGCTACACCTTC.

The chain recombines TRBV10-3 with TRBJ1-5; no clear D gene. Germline CDR1 is ENHRY and CDR2 is SYGVKD. This CDR3 has 15 residues. V shed 2 bases and J shed 3 bases, with 11 bases lying between them. In DNA form, the CDR3 reads TGTGCCATCAGTGAGGGGGTACTAGACAATCAGCCCCAGCATTTT. Amino acid sequence: CAISEGVLDNQPQHF.

This clone has more than one count but fewer than ten. The rearrangement links TRBV18 to TRBJ2-1, with D maybe TRBD1 (7 bases). Per germline, CDR1 KGHSH and CDR2 LQKENI. CDR3 size: 16 residues. V lost 0 bases and J lost 12, with 21 bases in between. CDR3 nucleotide sequence: TGTGCCAGCTCACCACCGGAGGGGGCCGGCCGCCCGGGGCAGTTCTTC. This encodes CASSPPEGAGRPGQFF.

The chain recombines TRBV29-1 with TRBJ1-1; no reliable D call. V was clipped by 8 bases and J by 10 bases, with 14 bases between them. The CDR3 runs 10 residues. Germline lookup yields CDR1 SQVTM and CDR2 ANQGSEA. The CDR3 spells CSTDPDGAFF. The CDR3 DNA reads TGCAGCACAGACCCCGACGGAGCTTTCTTT.

The rearrangement uses TRBV4-1 and TRBJ1-3; TRBD1 aligns across 7 bases. The V gene end was trimmed by 2 bases and the J gene end by 2 bases; junction bases not matched to a gene: 3. The CDR3 covers 15 residues. Germline loops: CDR1 MGHRA, CDR2 YSYEKL. For the CDR3, the DNA is TGCGCCAGCAGCCAATTACAGGGGACTGGAAACACCATATATTTT. The encoded protein is CASSQLQGTGNTIYF.

The chain combines TRBV19 with TRBJ1-1, with 7 bases aligning to TRBD1. CDR3 length: 14 amino acids. Germline V gene data show CDR1 as LNHDA and CDR2 as SQIVND (reference sequence). Trimming cost V 7 bases and J 1 base; bases outside gene matches: 6. The CDR3 reads CASIGTETNTEAFF. The CDR3 DNA reads TGTGCCAGTATTGGGACAGAGACGAACACTGAAGCTTTCTTT. Drawing the rest from reference TRBV19 and TRBJ1-1, the complete variable domain is DGGITQSPKYLFRKEGQNVTLSCEQNLNHDAMYWYRQDPGQGLRLIYYSQIVNDFQKGDIAEGYSVSREKKESFPLTVTSAQKNPTAFYLCASIGTETNTEAFFGQGTRLTVV.

V is TRBV6-6 and J is TRBJ1-2; D possibly corresponds to TRBD1 (5 bases). V gave up 2 bases and J gave up 10 bases, with 14 bases separating them. CDR3 length: 13 amino acids. CDR1 and CDR2 from the germline V gene are MNHNY and SVGAGI (reference sequence). The DNA for the CDR3 is TGTGCCAGCAGTTACCGGGGCCGGGAGGACTACACCTTC. Its translation is CASSYRGREDYTF.

V is TRBV9 and J is TRBJ2-1, with TRBD2 as a possible D gene (6 bases). The CDR3 runs to 16 residues. V was pared by 0 bases and J by 0 bases, with 10 bases between. Germline lookup yields CDR1 SGDLS and CDR2 YYNGEE. The CDR3 spells CASSVEEGNSYNEQFF. The CDR3 coding sequence is TGTGCCAGCAGCGTAGAGGAGGGTAACTCCTACAATGAGCAGTTCTTC. Full variable domain (rest looked up from reference TRBV9 and TRBJ2-1): DSGVTQTPKHLITATGQRVTLRCSPRSGDLSVYWYQQSLDQGLQFLIQYYNGEERAKGNILERFSAQQFPDLHSELNLSSLELGDSALYFCASSVEEGNSYNEQFFGPGTRLTVL.

In this sample, this clone turned up many times. V and J are TRBV4-1 and TRBJ1-1, with D unresolved. There are 17 residues in the CDR3. V gave up 3 bases and J gave up 4 bases, with 21 bases separating them. The germline V gene has CDR1 MGHRA and CDR2 YSYEKL. The CDR3 reads CASSHTTLRRRVTEAFF. CDR3 in DNA: TGCGCCAGCAGCCACACCACACTAAGACGGAGGGTCACTGAAGCTTTCTTT.

The rearrangement uses TRBV27 and TRBJ2-3; 9 bases agree with TRBD1. Per the germline V gene, CDR1 is MNHEY and CDR2 is SMNVEV (reference sequence). Trimming removed 6 bases from V and 0 bases from J; junction bases left unmatched: 4. The CDR3 covers 15 residues. CDR3 sequence (DNA): TGTGCCAGCAGGATACAGGGGGCCAGCACAGATACGCAGTATTTT. Its protein product is CASRIQGASTDTQYF.

The rearrangement joins TRBV6-2 or TRBV6-3 to TRBJ2-1; the match to TRBD2 covers 13 bases. This CDR3 contains 19 residues. Germline CDR1 is MNHEY and CDR2 is SVGEGT. With 6 bases clipped from V and 2 bases from J, the junction kept 13 bases outside the gene matches. The CDR3 bases are TGTGCCAGCAGCTCTCCCGGGACTAGCGGGGCTTGGGCCTACAATGAGCAGTTCTTC. It translates to CASSSPGTSGAWAYNEQFF.

The chain employs TRBV2 and TRBJ2-3, with a weak D call TRBD2 (6 bases). The CDR3 length is 12 residues. Trimming took off 10 bases at V and 7 bases at J, with 15 bases between the two ends. In germline, CDR1 is SNHLY, CDR2 FYNNEI. DNA of the CDR3: TGTGCCATCATGCGGGACTCTTATACGCAGTATTTT. This gives the protein CAIMRDSYTQYF.

The V call is TRBV5-4, the J call TRBJ1-2; unclear D gene. Germline CDR1 and CDR2: SGHNT and YYREEE (reference sequence). This CDR3 spans 14 amino acids. V was cut by 0 bases and J by 0 bases, with 6 bases left in between. This chain's CDR3 is CASSLGQSNYGYTF. The DNA of the CDR3 is TGTGCCAGCAGCTTGGGGCAGTCTAACTATGGCTACACCTTC.

There are a few counts of this clone. The V gene is TRBV30, the J gene TRBJ1-6; possibly TRBD1 for D (6 bases). The germline V gene has CDR1 GTSNPN and CDR2 SVGIG (reference sequence). The V gene lost 4 bases and the J gene lost 0 bases, with 16 bases spanning the gap. There are 17 residues in the CDR3. In DNA, the CDR3 is TGTGCCTGGACCTATCGGGACACCAGCTCCTATAATTCACCCCTCCACTTT. It is translated as CAWTYRDTSSYNSPLHF.